These 27 T cell receptor beta chains originate from one sample sequenced in a study of T cells in Graves' hyperthyroidism and ophthalmopathy. Template material for amplifying TCR beta CDR3 regions consisted of RNA transcripts. First-round RT-PCR of the TCR CDR3 relied on the HTBI primer set. TCRdb redid the calling of the multiplex PCR reads with MiXCR, one entry per CDR3 protein. The sample records some 300,000 distinct CDR3 sequences, about 14% being singletons. Sequencing input: blood. These receptor sequences come from a woman in her 30s with Graves' hyperthyroidism that later progressed to Graves' ophthalmopathy.

This clonotype was seen many times. The chain combines TRBV20-1 with TRBJ2-3, with 12 bases lining up with TRBD1. This CDR3 has 17 amino acids. V gave up 5 bases and J gave up 0 bases; unmatched junction bases: 9. Per germline, CDR1 DFQATT and CDR2 SNEGSKA (reference sequence). The DNA for the CDR3 is TGCAGTGCTCCCGGGACAGGGGGCGTAGTGAGCACAGATACGCAGTATTTT. Protein product: CSAPGTGGVVSTDTQYF.

This clonotype has ten or more counts. This chain uses TRBV27 with TRBJ2-3; D not resolved. Germline CDR1 reads MNHEY; CDR2 reads SMNVEV (reference sequence). There are 16 residues in the CDR3. Trimming took 5 bases from V and 2 from J, leaving 17 bases between them. The CDR3 loop is CASSPRESIHTDTQYF. DNA for the CDR3: TGTGCCAGCAGTCCTCGAGAATCAATCCACACAGATACGCAGTATTTT.

This clonotype came up a few times. A much larger clonotype is one base distant, so this may be a read error. This is likely a read error, given that the CDR3 carries no conserved phenylalanine or tryptophan at its end. V and J are TRBV3-1 and TRBJ1-5; 9 positions agree with TRBD1. With V trimmed by 4 bases and J by 7 bases, 8 bases remained unmatched. The length of the CDR3 is 15 residues. In germline, CDR1 is LGHDT, CDR2 YNNKEL (reference sequence). The chain's CDR3 is CASSRGQGVGQPQHL. The CDR3 DNA follows: TGTGCCAGCAGCCGGGGACAGGGAGTAGGACAGCCCCAGCATCTT.

V and J are TRBV5-1 and TRBJ1-1; the D is unclear. The V gene's germline CDR1 is SGHRS and CDR2 YFSETQ. The CDR3 contains 12 residues. V lost 3 bases, J lost 3 bases, and 6 bases lay in between. The CDR3 DNA sequence: TGCGCCAGCAGCTGGGAGGACACTGAAGCTTTCTTT. Amino acids: CASSWEDTEAFF.

This clonotype has more than one count but fewer than ten. This may be a read error, as it is one base from a much larger clone. This sequence joins TRBV27 and TRBJ2-1, with D uncertain. V gave up 7 bases and J gave up 7 bases, with 20 bases separating them. This CDR3 spans 15 amino acids. Per the germline V gene, CDR1 is MNHEY and CDR2 is SMNVEV (reference sequence). CDR3 bases: TGTGCCAGCAATTTTAGTACCTACTTGGGTAATGAGCAGTTCTTC. It encodes CASNFSTYLGNEQFF.

This clonotype was seen many times. The CDR3 loop reads CASSWTGVNTEAFF. The DNA for the CDR3 is TGTGCCAGCAGTTGGACAGGCGTAAACACTGAAGCTTTCTTT. This sequence joins TRBV27 and TRBJ1-1, with TRBD1 matching 7 bases. Germline-derived CDR1 and CDR2 are MNHEY and SMNVEV (reference sequence). The CDR3 loop spans 14 amino acids. V dropped 4 bases and J dropped 2; count of bases not matched to a gene: 4.

This clonotype was observed at least ten times. V gene TRBV20-1 combines with J gene TRBJ2-1; 7 bases are a match to TRBD2. The germline gives CDR1 DFQATT, CDR2 SNEGSKA (reference sequence). This CDR3 contains 15 residues. With V trimmed by 0 bases and J by 8 bases, 10 bases remained unmatched. The chain's CDR3 is CSARDLGLGMDEQFF. The CDR3 DNA follows: TGCAGTGCTAGAGATCTCGGACTAGGGATGGATGAGCAGTTCTTC.

This clonotype came up many times. The rearrangement uses TRBV20-1 and TRBJ2-7, with D tentatively TRBD2 (6 bases). Trimming shortened V by 6 bases and J by 0 bases, and 21 bases separated the two germline ends. Germline CDR1 and CDR2: DFQATT and SNEGSKA (reference sequence). CDR3 length equals 16 residues. Here the CDR3 reads CSATLLLAGSSYEQYF. The CDR3 DNA reads TGCAGTGCCACACTGTTACTAGCTGGGAGCTCCTACGAGCAGTACTTC.

The CDR3: CASSQDPLATLPYNEQFF. Written as DNA, the CDR3 is TGTGCCAGCAGCCAAGATCCGTTAGCCACACTCCCCTACAATGAGCAGTTCTTC. This chain links TRBV4-2 with TRBJ2-1, with unresolved D. V dropped 0 bases and J dropped 2 bases, with 17 bases sitting between them. There are 18 residues in the CDR3. Germline V gives CDR1 LGHNA, CDR2 YNFKEQ.

This clonotype was observed a few times. The CDR3 coding sequence is TGTGCCAGCACCCTAAGCCCTGGACTAGCGGAAGACAATGAGCAGTTCTTC. This codes for CASTLSPGLAEDNEQFF. The rearrangement links TRBV6-2 or TRBV6-3 to TRBJ2-1, with TRBD2 matching 10 bases. The CDR3 is 17 residues long. Germline-derived CDR1 and CDR2 are MNHEY and SVGEGT. V was clipped by 7 bases and J by 5 bases; unmatched bases: 14.

This clonotype was counted at least ten times. This chain uses TRBV19 with TRBJ2-7, with a tentative D call TRBD2 (6 bases). This CDR3 spans 13 amino acids. Trimming removed 4 bases from V and 1 base from J, with 8 bases in between. Germline V gene sequence: CDR1 LNHDA, CDR2 SQIVND (reference sequence). CDR3: CASSRRESYEQYF. The CDR3 DNA reads TGTGCCAGTAGTAGGAGGGAGTCCTACGAGCAGTACTTC.

In this sample, this clonotype turned up many times. The chain couples TRBV4-1 to TRBJ2-7, with D possibly TRBD1 on 6 matching bases. The ends were cut back, 0 bases at V and 5 bases at J, with 8 bases in the middle. The CDR3 has 13 amino acids. Germline loops: CDR1 MGHRA, CDR2 YSYEKL. The CDR3 sequence: CASSQDTGNEQYF. Here the CDR3 DNA reads TGCGCCAGCAGCCAAGATACAGGGAACGAGCAGTACTTC.

This clonotype was counted ten times or more. This chain joins TRBV7-8 and TRBJ2-1; 7 nucleotides match TRBD2. The CDR3 length is 18 residues. Germline-derived CDR1 and CDR2 are SGHVS and FQNEAQ. The trim removed 2 bases at V and 2 bases at J, leaving 12 bases unmatched. Here the CDR3 reads CASSLSRLGGTTYNEQFF. For the CDR3, the DNA is TGTGCCAGCAGCTTATCACGGCTGGGAGGGACTACCTACAATGAGCAGTTCTTC.

In its sample, this clonotype was seen many times. The chain links TRBV6-1 to TRBJ2-3; 10 bases map to TRBD2. In germline, CDR1 is MNHNS, CDR2 SASEGT. This CDR3 has 16 residues. V shed 8 bases, J shed 3 bases, and the junction held 11 bases outside the gene matches. This CDR3 reads CASGPTGLAITDTQYF. In nucleotides, the CDR3 is TGTGCCAGCGGGCCGACGGGACTAGCGATAACAGATACGCAGTATTTT.

This clonotype was seen many times. The CDR3 sequence: CASSLDAPGAEAFF. In DNA form, the CDR3 reads TGCGCCAGCAGCTTGGATGCACCGGGGGCTGAAGCTTTCTTT. The chain couples TRBV5-1 to TRBJ1-1; a weak D match, TRBD1 (5 bases). V lost 0 bases to trimming and J lost 6 bases, with 12 bases between them. Germline assignment: CDR1 SGHRS and CDR2 YFSETQ. CDR3 length: 14 residues. Together with reference TRBV5-1 and TRBJ1-1, the CDR3 gives the full variable domain: KAGVTQTPRYLIKTRGQQVTLSCSPISGHRSVSWYQQTPGQGLQFLFEYFSETQRNKGNFPGRFSGRQFSNSRSEMNVSTLELGDSALYLCASSLDAPGAEAFFGQGTRLTVV.

This clonotype was counted at least ten times. This rearrangement joins TRBV2 to TRBJ2-3; D call uncertain. Deletions cut 8 bases from V and 4 bases from J, with 7 bases between. The germline gives CDR1 SNHLY, CDR2 FYNNEI. This CDR3 has 11 residues. Written as DNA, the CDR3 is TGTGCCAGCCTCCCGGCAGATACGCAGTATTTT. Encoded protein: CASLPADTQYF.

This clonotype has a handful of counts. The chain links TRBV4-3 to TRBJ1-4, with TRBD1 matching over 7 bases. V lost 0 bases and J lost 6; bases outside the gene matches: 4. Germline values: CDR1 LGHNA, CDR2 YSLEER. The CDR3 is 15 amino acids. CDR3 DNA sequence: TGCGCCAGCAGCCAAGATTCGGGGACAGATGAAAAACTGTTTTTT. It is translated as CASSQDSGTDEKLFF.

This chain joins TRBV5-4 and TRBJ2-1; 8 bases agree with TRBD2. The germline V gene encodes CDR1 SGHNT and CDR2 YYREEE (reference sequence). CDR3 size: 17 residues. Trimming removed 5 bases from V and 11 bases from J; junction bases left unmatched: 21. The CDR3 DNA follows: TGTGCCAGCAGTACCGGGGGGGGGGACGGGCATGGGGGGAAGCAGTTCTTC. It specifies CASSTGGGDGHGGKQFF.

This clonotype showed up many times. The chain employs TRBV4-1 and TRBJ1-1; D call uncertain. The germline gives CDR1 MGHRA, CDR2 YSYEKL. Trimming shortened V by 8 bases and J by 1 base, and 11 bases separated the two germline ends. The CDR3 length is 13 residues. The CDR3 coding sequence is TGCGCCAGCCCTCAGGCAACGAACACTGAAGCTTTCTTT. It specifies CASPQATNTEAFF.

Only a few counts were recorded for this clonotype. This rearrangement joins TRBV6-1 to TRBJ2-1, with TRBD2 identical over 10 bases. Germline assignment: CDR1 MNHNS and CDR2 SASEGT. V shed 0 bases, J shed 0 bases, and the junction held 11 bases outside the gene matches. CDR3 size: 20 residues. DNA for the CDR3: TGTGCCAGCAGTGAAGCAAAGCGGGAGGGACTCCTGAGCTCCTACAATGAGCAGTTCTTC. The encoded protein is CASSEAKREGLLSSYNEQFF.

There are a few counts of this clonotype. This chain connects TRBV29-1 to TRBJ1-2, with no clear D. Trimming left V 3 bases short and J 4 bases short, with 24 bases between. The CDR3 length is 17 residues. Germline V gives CDR1 SQVTM, CDR2 ANQGSEA. As DNA, the CDR3 is TGCAGCGTTGACCCCCACCCGACCGATCTGGCCTTCTATGGCTACACCTTC. Translating gives CSVDPHPTDLAFYGYTF. Complete variable domain (other parts from reference TRBV29-1 and TRBJ1-2): SAVISQKPSRDICQRGTSLTIQCQVDSQVTMMFWYRQQPGQSLTLIATANQGSEATYESGFVIDKFPISRPNLTFSTLTVSNMSPEDSSIYLCSVDPHPTDLAFYGYTFGSGTRLTVV.

Remarks on this clonotype: One end of the junction is discordant with germline, which a read error may explain. This chain connects TRBV25-1 to TRBJ1-2; D is unclear. The CDR3 has 12 amino acids. Germline lookup yields CDR1 MGHDK and CDR2 SYGVNS. The CDR3 spells CVSGDSTSGYTF. The CDR3 coding sequence is TGTGTCAGCGGGGATTCCACGAGTGGCTACACCTTC.

This clonotype was observed at least ten times. This chain connects TRBV6-1 to TRBJ2-7; 8 bases align to TRBD1. The germline V gene encodes CDR1 MNHNS and CDR2 SASEGT. The junction had 6 bases not matched to a gene; V was cut back by 8 bases and J by 0 bases. The CDR3 runs to 14 residues. The CDR3 nucleotides are TGTGCCAGCTCGACAGGGGTTGTCTCCTACGAGCAGTACTTC. Amino acid sequence: CASSTGVVSYEQYF.

At least ten counts were recorded for this clonotype. V is TRBV12-3 or TRBV12-4 and J is TRBJ1-2; 9 positions agree with TRBD1. The ends lost 5 bases at V and 2 bases at J; junction bases unmatched: 3. The CDR3 has 14 residues. CDR3 region: CASSIQGANYGYTF. The CDR3 DNA reads TGTGCCAGCAGTATACAGGGGGCGAACTATGGCTACACCTTC.

This clonotype was found many times. The chain uses TRBV20-1 and TRBJ2-3; either TRBD1 or TRBD2 may supply D (5 bases each). Deletions cut 0 bases from V and 6 bases from J, with 10 bases between. Germline CDR1 is DFQATT and CDR2 is SNEGSKA (reference sequence). This CDR3 region has 13 residues. The CDR3 DNA sequence: TGCAGTGCTAGAGAATGGGACCTCGATACGCAGTATTTT. As protein: CSAREWDLDTQYF.

This clonotype was observed many times. The rearrangement joins TRBV20-1 to TRBJ1-4; D is possibly TRBD1 (6 bases). The CDR3 is 13 residues long. V lost 6 bases and J lost 4, with 12 bases in between. The germline V gene has CDR1 DFQATT and CDR2 SNEGSKA (reference sequence). The CDR3 is CSADVGGNEKLFF. CDR3 nucleotide sequence: TGCAGTGCCGATGTAGGGGGTAATGAAAAACTGTTTTTT.

The chain links TRBV6-1 to TRBJ1-1, with D hard to call. This CDR3 region has 13 residues. V lost 5 bases and J lost 6, with 13 bases in between. Germline V lookup: CDR1 MNHNS, CDR2 SASEGT. DNA of the CDR3: TGTGCCAGCAGTCACAGAGCTTTGGCTGAAGCTTTCTTT. Translated: CASSHRALAEAFF.